Each of the 11 T cell receptor beta chains below was sequenced from the same sample in a study of PD-1 blockade in classical Hodgkin lymphoma. TCRdb's copy holds only in-frame clones and misses some; the assay was immunoSEQ multiplex PCR. The profile covers over 35,000 clones, with approximately 80% appearing a single time and approximately 11% taken by the ten largest. Relapse after autologous stem cell transplantation occurred in every patient, and brentuximab vedotin exposure varied. Sequenced here: peripheral blood mononuclear cells (PBMCs), sampled at baseline. The source of these receptors is a human donor with classical Hodgkin lymphoma.

The chain employs TRBV7-9 and TRBJ1-2; 11 bases line up with TRBD1. The germline CDR1 and CDR2 sequences are SEHNR and FQNEAQ (reference sequence). Trimming removed 6 bases from V and 0 bases from J; junction bases left unmatched: 12. The CDR3 covers 18 residues. In nucleotides, the CDR3 is TGTGCCAGCAGTAGCTCGGACAGGGGGCGACCGTCTAACTATGGCTACACCTTC. It encodes CASSSSDRGRPSNYGYTF. Drawing the rest from reference TRBV7-9 and TRBJ1-2, the complete variable domain is DTGVSQNPRHKITKRGQNVTFRCDPISEHNRLYWYRQTLGQGPEFLTYFQNEAQLEKSRLLSDRFSAERPKGSFSTLEIQRTEQGDSAMYLCASSSSDRGRPSNYGYTFGSGTRLTVV.

This clone was counted only a few times. V gene TRBV9 combines with J gene TRBJ2-2; D is unclear. Trimming stripped 4 bases from V and 7 bases from J, with 11 bases between. CDR1 and CDR2 (germline): SGDLS, YYNGEE. The CDR3 has 13 amino acids. CDR3 residues: CASSPLSVGELFF. CDR3 bases: TGTGCCAGCAGCCCCCTAAGTGTCGGGGAGCTGTTTTTT.

The chain has TRBV6-1 and TRBJ1-4; D gene ambiguous. The CDR3 is 10 residues long. Per the germline V gene, CDR1 is MNHNS and CDR2 is SASEGT. Trimming took off 7 bases at V and 8 bases at J, with 5 bases between the two ends. Here the CDR3 DNA reads TGTGCCAGCAAATCCGAAAAACTGTTTTTT. Amino acid sequence: CASKSEKLFF.

This clone was seen only once. V and J are TRBV28 and TRBJ2-5; 8 positions match TRBD1. With 3 bases clipped from V and 2 bases from J, the junction kept 8 bases outside the gene matches. The CDR3 contains 16 residues. CDR1 is MDHEN and CDR2 is SYDVKM in the germline V gene. In nucleotides, the CDR3 is TGTGCCAGCAGTTTCCGACAGGGGCCCGTACAAGAGACCCAGTACTTC. It is translated as CASSFRQGPVQETQYF.

This clone was recorded a few times. An end of the junction does not agree with germline; a read error may underlie this. This chain connects TRBV19 to TRBJ1-3, with 7 bases lining up with TRBD1. CDR3 length equals 15 residues. CDR1 is LNHDA and CDR2 is SQIVND in the germline V gene (reference sequence). The CDR3 DNA reads TGTGCCAGTACCAGAGGGACAGTTACTGGCAACACCATATATTTT. This encodes CASTRGTVTGNTIYF.

The chain has TRBV6-5 and TRBJ1-1; tentatively, D is TRBD1 (6 bases). V was clipped by 6 bases and J by 5 bases, with 13 bases between them. Per germline, CDR1 MNHEY and CDR2 SVGAGI. CDR3 length: 13 residues. CDR3 loop: CASSNAQGTEAFF. CDR3 DNA: TGTGCCAGCAGCAATGCCCAGGGGACTGAAGCTTTCTTT.

The chain joins TRBV4-3 to TRBJ2-7; D perhaps matches TRBD2 (6 bases). The CDR3 sequence is 15 residues long. Trimming pared 0 bases from V and 3 bases from J, leaving 12 bases between. Germline loops: CDR1 LGHNA, CDR2 YSLEER. The DNA for the CDR3 is TGCGCCAGCAGCCAAGAAGGGCAGGGAGGCTACGAGCAGTACTTC. Protein: CASSQEGQGGYEQYF.

V usage is TRBV7-9 and J usage is TRBJ1-2; D unclear. CDR1 is SEHNR and CDR2 is FQNEAQ in the germline V gene (reference sequence). Trimming cost V 1 base and J 4 bases, with 10 bases left between them. The CDR3 spans 14 residues. This CDR3 is CASSLGVPLYGYTF. In nucleotides, the CDR3 is TGTGCCAGCAGCTTAGGGGTCCCGCTCTATGGCTACACCTTC.

The V and J genes are TRBV27 and TRBJ2-1, with 7 bases aligning to TRBD2. Germline loops: CDR1 MNHEY, CDR2 SMNVEV (reference sequence). The CDR3 totals 14 residues. The trim removed 7 bases at V and 0 bases at J, leaving 3 bases unmatched. CDR3 in DNA: TGTGCCAGCAACCCTAGCGGCTCCTACAATGAGCAGTTCTTC. It translates to CASNPSGSYNEQFF.

The chain uses TRBV28 and TRBJ1-2; TRBD1 aligns across 9 bases. CDR1 is MDHEN and CDR2 is SYDVKM in the germline V gene. The CDR3 spans 13 residues. The V gene end was trimmed by 6 bases and the J gene end by 6 bases; junction bases not matched to a gene: 5. This CDR3 reads CASRLTGGHGYTF. The CDR3 DNA reads as TGTGCCAGCAGACTAACAGGGGGCCATGGCTACACCTTC.

The rearrangement joins TRBV2 to TRBJ2-7; D is possibly TRBD1 or TRBD2 (5 bases each). This CDR3 is 14 amino acids long. The ends were cut back, 6 bases at V and 3 bases at J, with 15 bases in the middle. Germline CDR1 is SNHLY and CDR2 is FYNNEI. This CDR3 is CASRGDRTGYEQYF. CDR3 nucleotide sequence: TGTGCCAGCAGGGGGGACCGGACTGGCTACGAGCAGTACTTC.